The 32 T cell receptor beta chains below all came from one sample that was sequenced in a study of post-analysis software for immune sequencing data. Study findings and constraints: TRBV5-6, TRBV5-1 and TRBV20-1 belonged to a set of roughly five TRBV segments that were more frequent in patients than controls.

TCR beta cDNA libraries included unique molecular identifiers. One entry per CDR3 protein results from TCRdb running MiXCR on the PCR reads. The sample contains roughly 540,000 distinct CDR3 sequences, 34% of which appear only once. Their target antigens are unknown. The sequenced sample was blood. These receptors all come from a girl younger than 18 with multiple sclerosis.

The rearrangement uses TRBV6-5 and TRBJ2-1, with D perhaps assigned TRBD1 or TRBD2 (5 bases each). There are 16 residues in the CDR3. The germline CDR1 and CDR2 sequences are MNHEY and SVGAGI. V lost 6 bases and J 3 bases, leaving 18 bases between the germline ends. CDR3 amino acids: CASRHPGRGIYNEQFF. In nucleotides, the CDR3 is TGTGCCAGCAGACACCCGGGACGGGGAATCTACAATGAGCAGTTCTTC.

The CDR3 sequence is CSARSPIHYNEQFF. CDR3 DNA sequence: TGCAGTGCTAGATCTCCAATCCACTACAATGAGCAGTTCTTC. V is TRBV20-1 and J is TRBJ2-1; D is uncertain. The germline gives CDR1 DFQATT, CDR2 SNEGSKA (reference sequence). This CDR3 has 14 residues. V dropped 2 bases and J dropped 3 bases, with 11 bases sitting between them.

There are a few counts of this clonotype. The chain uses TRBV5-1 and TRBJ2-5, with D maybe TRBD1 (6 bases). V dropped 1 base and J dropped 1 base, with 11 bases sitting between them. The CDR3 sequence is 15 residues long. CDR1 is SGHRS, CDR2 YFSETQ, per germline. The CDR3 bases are TGCGCCAGCAGCTTGTATGGACAGACCCAAGAGACCCAGTACTTC. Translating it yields CASSLYGQTQETQYF. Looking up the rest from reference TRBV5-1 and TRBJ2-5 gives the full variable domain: KAGVTQTPRYLIKTRGQQVTLSCSPISGHRSVSWYQQTPGQGLQFLFEYFSETQRNKGNFPGRFSGRQFSNSRSEMNVSTLELGDSALYLCASSLYGQTQETQYFGPGTRLLVL.

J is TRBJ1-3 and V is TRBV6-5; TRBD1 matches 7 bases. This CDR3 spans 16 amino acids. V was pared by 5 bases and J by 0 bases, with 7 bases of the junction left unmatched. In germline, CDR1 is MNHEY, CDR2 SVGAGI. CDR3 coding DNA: TGTGCCAGCAGTCGGACAGGTGTCAGCTCTGGAAACACCATATATTTT. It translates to CASSRTGVSSGNTIYF.

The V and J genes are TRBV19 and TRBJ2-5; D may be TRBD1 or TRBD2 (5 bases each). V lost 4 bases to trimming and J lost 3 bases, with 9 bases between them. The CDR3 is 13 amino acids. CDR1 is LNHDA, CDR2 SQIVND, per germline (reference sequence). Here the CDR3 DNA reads TGTGCCAGTAGTAGGGACGGAGAAGAGACCCAGTACTTC. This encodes CASSRDGEETQYF.

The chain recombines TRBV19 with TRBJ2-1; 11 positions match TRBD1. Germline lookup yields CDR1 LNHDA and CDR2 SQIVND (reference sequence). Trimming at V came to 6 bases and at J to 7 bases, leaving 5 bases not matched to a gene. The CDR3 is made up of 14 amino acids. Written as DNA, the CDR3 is TGTGCCAGTAGCGGACAGGGGGCTTTGAATGAGCAGTTCTTC. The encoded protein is CASSGQGALNEQFF.

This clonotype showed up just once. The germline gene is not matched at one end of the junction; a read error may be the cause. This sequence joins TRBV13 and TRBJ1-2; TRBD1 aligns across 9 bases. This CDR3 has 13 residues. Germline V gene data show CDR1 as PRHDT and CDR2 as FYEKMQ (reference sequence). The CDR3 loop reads CASSLGQGYGNTF. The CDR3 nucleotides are TGTGCCAGCAGCTTGGGACAGGGCTATGGCAACACCTTC.

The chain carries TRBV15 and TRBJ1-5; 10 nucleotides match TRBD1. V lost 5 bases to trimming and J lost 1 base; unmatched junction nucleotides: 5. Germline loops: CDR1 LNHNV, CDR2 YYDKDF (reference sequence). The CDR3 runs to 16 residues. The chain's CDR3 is CATSGPDRGSNQPQHF. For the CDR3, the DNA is TGTGCCACCAGCGGACCGGACAGGGGGAGCAATCAGCCCCAGCATTTT.

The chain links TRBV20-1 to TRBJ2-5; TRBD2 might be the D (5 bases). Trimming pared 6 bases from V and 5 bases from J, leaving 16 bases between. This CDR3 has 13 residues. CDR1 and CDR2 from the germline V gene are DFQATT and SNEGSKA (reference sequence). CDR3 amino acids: CSAGSDWEETQYF. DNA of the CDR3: TGCAGTGCAGGGTCGGACTGGGAGGAGACCCAGTACTTC.

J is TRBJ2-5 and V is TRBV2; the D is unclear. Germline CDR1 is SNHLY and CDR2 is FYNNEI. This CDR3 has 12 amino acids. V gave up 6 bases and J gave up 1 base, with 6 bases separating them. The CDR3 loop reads CASRYTQETQYF. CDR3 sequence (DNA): TGTGCCAGCAGGTACACCCAAGAGACCCAGTACTTC. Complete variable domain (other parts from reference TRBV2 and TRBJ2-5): EPEVTQTPSHQVTQMGQEVILRCVPISNHLYFYWYRQILGQKVEFLVSFYNNEISEKSEIFDDQFSVERPDGSNFTLKIRSTKLEDSAMYFCASRYTQETQYFGPGTRLLVL.

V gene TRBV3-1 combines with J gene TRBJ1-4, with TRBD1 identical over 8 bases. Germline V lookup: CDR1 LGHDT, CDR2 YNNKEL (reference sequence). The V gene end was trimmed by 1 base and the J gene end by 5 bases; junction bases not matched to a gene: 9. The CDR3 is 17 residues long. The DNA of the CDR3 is TGTGCCAGCAGCCAAGCTCCGACCGACAGGGGAAATGAAAAACTGTTTTTT. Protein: CASSQAPTDRGNEKLFF.

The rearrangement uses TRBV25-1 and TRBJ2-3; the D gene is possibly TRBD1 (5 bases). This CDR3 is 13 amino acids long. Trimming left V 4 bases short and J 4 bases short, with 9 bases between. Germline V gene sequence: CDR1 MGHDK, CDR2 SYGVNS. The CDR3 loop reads CASSGQSADTQYF. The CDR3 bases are TGTGCCAGCAGTGGACAGTCGGCAGATACGCAGTATTTT.

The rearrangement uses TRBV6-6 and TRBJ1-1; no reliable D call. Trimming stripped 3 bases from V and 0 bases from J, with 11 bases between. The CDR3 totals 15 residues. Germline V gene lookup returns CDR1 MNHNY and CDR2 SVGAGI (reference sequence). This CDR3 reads CASSYVSGMNTEAFF. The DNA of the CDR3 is TGTGCCAGCAGTTATGTCTCAGGTATGAACACTGAAGCTTTCTTT.

CDR3 nucleotide sequence: TGTGCCAGCAGCCCCCAGGTCGTCTTGTTCTTC. It translates to CASSPQVVLFF. The rearrangement links TRBV7-2 to TRBJ2-1; D gene uncertain. Deletions cut 5 bases from V and 15 bases from J, with 14 bases between. CDR1 and CDR2 (germline): SGHTA, FQGNSA. There are 11 residues in the CDR3.

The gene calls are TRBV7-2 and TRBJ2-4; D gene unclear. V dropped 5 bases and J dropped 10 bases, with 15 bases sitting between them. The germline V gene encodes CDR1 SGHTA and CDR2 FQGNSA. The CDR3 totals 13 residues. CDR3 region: CASSPGTQRIQYF. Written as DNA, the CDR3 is TGTGCCAGCAGCCCTGGCACCCAAAGAATTCAGTACTTC.

CDR3 protein: CASSDSGVETQYF. The CDR3 DNA is TGTGCCAGCAGCGATAGCGGGGTGGAGACCCAGTACTTC. This chain joins TRBV2 and TRBJ2-5; 8 nucleotides match TRBD2. With V trimmed by 6 bases and J by 5 bases, 5 bases remained unmatched. CDR1 and CDR2 (germline): SNHLY, FYNNEI. The CDR3 runs 13 residues.

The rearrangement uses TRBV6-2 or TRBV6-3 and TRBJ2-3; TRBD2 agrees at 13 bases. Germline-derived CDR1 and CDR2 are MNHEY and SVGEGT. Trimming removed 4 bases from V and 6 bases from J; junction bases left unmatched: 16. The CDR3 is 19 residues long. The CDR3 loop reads CASSSVPRTSGGESDTQYF. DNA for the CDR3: TGTGCCAGCAGTTCGGTCCCGCGGACTAGCGGGGGTGAGTCGGATACGCAGTATTTT.

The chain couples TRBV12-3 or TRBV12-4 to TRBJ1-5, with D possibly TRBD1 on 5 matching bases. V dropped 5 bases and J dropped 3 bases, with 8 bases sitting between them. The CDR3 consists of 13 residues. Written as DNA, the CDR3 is TGTGCCAGCAGTGGGGGAACCAATCAGCCCCAGCATTTT. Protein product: CASSGGTNQPQHF.

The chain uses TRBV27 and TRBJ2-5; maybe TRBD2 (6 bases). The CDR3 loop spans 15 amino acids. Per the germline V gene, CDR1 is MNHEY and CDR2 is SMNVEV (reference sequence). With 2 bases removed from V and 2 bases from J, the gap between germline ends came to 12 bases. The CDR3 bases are TGTGCCAGCAGTTTAGAGGGACTGCATCAAGAGACCCAGTACTTC. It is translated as CASSLEGLHQETQYF.

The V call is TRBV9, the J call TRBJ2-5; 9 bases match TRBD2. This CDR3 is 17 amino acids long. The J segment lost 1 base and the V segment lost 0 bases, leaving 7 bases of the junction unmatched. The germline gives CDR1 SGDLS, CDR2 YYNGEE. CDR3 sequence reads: CASSVAYGGGAQETQYF. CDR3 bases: TGTGCCAGCAGCGTAGCTTACGGCGGGGGGGCCCAAGAGACCCAGTACTTC.

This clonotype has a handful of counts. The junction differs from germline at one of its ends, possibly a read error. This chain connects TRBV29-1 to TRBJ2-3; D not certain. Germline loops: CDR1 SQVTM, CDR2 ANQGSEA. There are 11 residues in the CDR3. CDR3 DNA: TGCAGCGAAAGAGTGGCAGATACGCGGTATTTT. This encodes CSERVADTRYF.

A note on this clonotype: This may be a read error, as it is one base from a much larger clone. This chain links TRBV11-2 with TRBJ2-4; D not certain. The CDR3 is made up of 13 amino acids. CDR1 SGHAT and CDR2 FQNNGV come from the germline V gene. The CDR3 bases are TGTACCAGCAGCTTAGCAGGCCCGAACATTCAGTACTTC. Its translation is CTSSLAGPNIQYF.

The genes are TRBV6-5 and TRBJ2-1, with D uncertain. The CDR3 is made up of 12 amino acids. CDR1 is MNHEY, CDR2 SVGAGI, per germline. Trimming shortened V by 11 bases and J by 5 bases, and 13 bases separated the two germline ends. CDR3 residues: CAAGRSHNEQFF. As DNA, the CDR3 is TGTGCCGCAGGACGTAGCCACAATGAGCAGTTCTTC.

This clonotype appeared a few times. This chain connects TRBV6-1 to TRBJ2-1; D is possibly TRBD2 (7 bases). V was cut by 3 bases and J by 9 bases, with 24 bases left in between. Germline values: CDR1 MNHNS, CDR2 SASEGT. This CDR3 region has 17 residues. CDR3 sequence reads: CASSEGRELLRGAEQFF. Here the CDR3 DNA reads TGTGCCAGCAGTGAGGGCAGGGAGCTCCTCCGGGGGGCTGAGCAGTTCTTC.

The CDR3, as DNA: TGTGCCAGCAGTTTCGGGGGGACAGCGGCCAACTATGGCTACACCTTC. This sequence encodes CASSFGGTAANYGYTF. The chain uses TRBV12-3 or TRBV12-4 and TRBJ1-2, with 7 nucleotides matching TRBD1. This CDR3 spans 16 amino acids. V trimming: 3 bases; J trimming: 2 bases; junction bases outside the gene matches: 9.

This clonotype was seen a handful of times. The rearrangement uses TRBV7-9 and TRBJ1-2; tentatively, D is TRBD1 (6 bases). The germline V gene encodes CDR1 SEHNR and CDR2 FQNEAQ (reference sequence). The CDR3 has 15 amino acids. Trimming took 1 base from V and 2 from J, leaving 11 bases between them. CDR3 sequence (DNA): TGTGCCAGCAGCTTAGAGGCAGGGGCCAACTATGGCTACACCTTC. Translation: CASSLEAGANYGYTF.

The CDR3 protein is CASSLVRPVNTEAFF. The CDR3 region has the DNA TGTGCCAGCAGCTTAGTTCGGCCGGTGAACACTGAAGCTTTCTTT. The V and J genes are TRBV7-8 and TRBJ1-1; the D is unclear. Germline V gene lookup returns CDR1 SGHVS and CDR2 FQNEAQ. The CDR3 is 15 amino acids. The ends were cut back, 1 base at V and 0 bases at J, with 9 bases in the middle.

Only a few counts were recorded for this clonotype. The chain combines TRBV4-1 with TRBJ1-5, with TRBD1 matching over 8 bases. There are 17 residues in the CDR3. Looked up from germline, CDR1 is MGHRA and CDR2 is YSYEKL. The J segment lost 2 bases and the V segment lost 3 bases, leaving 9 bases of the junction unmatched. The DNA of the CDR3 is TGCGCCAGCAGCCACCGACCCTCGGGACAGGGCAATCAGCCCCAGCATTTT. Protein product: CASSHRPSGQGNQPQHF.

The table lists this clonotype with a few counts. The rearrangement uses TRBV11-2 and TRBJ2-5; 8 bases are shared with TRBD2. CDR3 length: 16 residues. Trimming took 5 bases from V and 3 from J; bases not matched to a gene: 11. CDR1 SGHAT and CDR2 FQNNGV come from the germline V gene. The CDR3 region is CASSLRGGLGEETQYF. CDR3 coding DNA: TGTGCCAGCAGCCTACGGGGGGGACTAGGAGAAGAGACCCAGTACTTC.

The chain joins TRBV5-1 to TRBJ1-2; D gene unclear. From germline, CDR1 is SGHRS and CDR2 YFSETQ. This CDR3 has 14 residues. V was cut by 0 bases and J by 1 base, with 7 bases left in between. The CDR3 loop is CASSLVEGNYGYTF. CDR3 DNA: TGCGCCAGCAGCTTGGTTGAGGGTAACTATGGCTACACCTTC.

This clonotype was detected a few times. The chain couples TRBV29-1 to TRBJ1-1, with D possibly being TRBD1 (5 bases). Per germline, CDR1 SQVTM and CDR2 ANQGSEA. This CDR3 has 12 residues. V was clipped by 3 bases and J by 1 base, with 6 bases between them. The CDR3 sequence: CSVDGGNTEAFF. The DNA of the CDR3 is TGCAGCGTTGACGGGGGGAACACTGAAGCTTTCTTT.

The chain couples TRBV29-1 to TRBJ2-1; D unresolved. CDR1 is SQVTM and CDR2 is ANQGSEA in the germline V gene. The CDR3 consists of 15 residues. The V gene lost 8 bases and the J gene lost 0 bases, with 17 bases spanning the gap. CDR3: CSIATRHSSYNEQFF. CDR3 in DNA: TGCAGCATTGCGACTCGCCATAGCTCCTACAATGAGCAGTTCTTC.